This note documents a single T cell receptor (beta chain) sequence. Indicated treatment: 19 received Ad26.COV2.S at low or high dose, single or two shots; 5 received placebo; per-sample allocation not given. Sampling was done on day 63 after the first vaccine or placebo injection. Boston supplied an adult donor aged 18-55 years. Germline-derived CDR1 and CDR2 are SGHRS and YFSETQ. V was pared by 4 bases and J by 2 bases, with 13 bases between. This CDR3 spans 14 amino acids. Measured with immunoSEQ multiplex PCR; TCRdb has only the in-frame clones, and not every one. The sample holds about 350,000 clones, around nine tenths seen once. The source of the sample is a study of Ad26.COV2.S vaccination and SARS-CoV-2 variants. As for the study in general: The donor participated in the COV1001 trial, in its Ad26.COV2.S arm.

The sequence was collected from a person between 18 and 60 years old who received the Ad26.COV2.S COVID-19 vaccine or a placebo. The sample here was peripheral blood, taken in a trial of Ad26.COV2.S vaccine versus placebo. The V gene is TRBV5-1, the J gene TRBJ2-7; D unresolved. CDR3 amino acids: CASSRVAETYEQYF. CDR3 coding DNA: TGCGCCAGCAGCCGAGTCGCTGAAACCTACGAGCAGTACTTC.